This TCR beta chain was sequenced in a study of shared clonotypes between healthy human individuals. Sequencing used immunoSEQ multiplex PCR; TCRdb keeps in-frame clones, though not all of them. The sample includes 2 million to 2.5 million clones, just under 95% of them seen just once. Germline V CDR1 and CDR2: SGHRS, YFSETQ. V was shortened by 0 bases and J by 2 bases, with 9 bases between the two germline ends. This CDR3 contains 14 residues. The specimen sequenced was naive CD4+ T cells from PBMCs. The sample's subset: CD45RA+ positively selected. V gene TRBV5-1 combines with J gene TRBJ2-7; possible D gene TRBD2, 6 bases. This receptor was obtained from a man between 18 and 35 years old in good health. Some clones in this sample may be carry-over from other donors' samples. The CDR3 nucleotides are TGCGCCAGCAGCTTGGGACTAGGGCCCTACGAGCAGTACTTC. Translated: CASSLGLGPYEQYF.